This entry lists 10 T cell receptor beta chains sequenced from one sample in a study of molecular identifiers for immune sequencing clone quantification (dated by TCRdb to between 2018 and 2020). Library preparation employed PCR. Sequencing used an Illumina HiSeq 4000. TCRdb took the public reads, trimmed them with fastp at Q25, ran MiXCR for clone calling and kept in-frame beta chains. A single entry per CDR3 protein holds the most common genes and DNA from its merged rows. The sample yields some 88,000 distinct CDR3 sequences; roughly a fifth were counted once. Roughly 1% of the sample rests with the top ten. Sequencing input: naive CD8+ T cells from blood, with Jurkat cell RNA spiked in. The meaning of the sample's cell subset or site label: FACS-sorted CD8+CD4-CCR7+CD45RA+ naive T cells. The receptors come from a human donor in good health. Some libraries in this study had Jurkat cell RNA spiked in.

This clonotype has only a few counts. The chain joins TRBV19 to TRBJ2-1; D is uncertain. This CDR3 is 14 amino acids long. Trimming took off 6 bases at V and 2 bases at J, with 11 bases between the two ends. The germline V gene has CDR1 LNHDA and CDR2 SQIVND (reference sequence). In nucleotides, the CDR3 is TGTGCCAGTAGCCTCAGAGTAACCTACAATGAGCAGTTCTTC. It encodes CASSLRVTYNEQFF. Full variable domain (missing parts from reference TRBV19 and TRBJ2-1): DGGITQSPKYLFRKEGQNVTLSCEQNLNHDAMYWYRQDPGQGLRLIYYSQIVNDFQKGDIAEGYSVSREKKESFPLTVTSAQKNPTAFYLCASSLRVTYNEQFFGPGTRLTVL.

This clonotype appeared a single time. This may be a read error: a much more frequent sequence differs by one nucleotide. The CDR3 carries no conserved terminal phenylalanine or tryptophan, so it likely arises from a read error. Here the CDR3 reads CASSEGGAYEQYS. CDR3 DNA sequence: TGTGCCAGCAGCGAGGGGGGGGCCTACGAGCAGTACTCC. The chain combines TRBV7-6 with TRBJ2-7, with a possible D match to TRBD2 (7 bases). Per the germline V gene, CDR1 is SGHVS and CDR2 is FNYEAQ. Trimming stripped 5 bases from V and 2 bases from J, with 10 bases between. This CDR3 comprises 13 residues.

This clonotype came up a few times. The chain employs TRBV27 and TRBJ2-3; TRBD2 matches 10 bases. Germline V lookup: CDR1 MNHEY, CDR2 SMNVEV (reference sequence). J lost 3 bases, V lost 5 bases, and 8 bases had no gene match. The CDR3 consists of 16 residues. CDR3 sequence: CASSQLAGTGTDTQYF. The CDR3 bases are TGTGCCAGCAGTCAACTAGCGGGGACGGGGACAGATACGCAGTATTTT.

A remark on this clonotype: This may arise from a read error, as a much more abundant clone is one base away. This rearrangement joins TRBV7-9 to TRBJ2-2, with unresolved D. CDR3 size: 14 residues. Germline CDR1 reads SEHNR; CDR2 reads FQNEAQ (reference sequence). CDR3 coding DNA: TGTGCCAGCGGCTTAGTTTCCAACACCGGGGAGCTGTTTTTT. It encodes CASGLVSNTGELFF.

This clonotype was counted at least ten times. The chain joins TRBV25-1 to TRBJ1-3; no reliable D call. CDR1 is MGHDK, CDR2 SYGVNS, per germline. V lost 8 bases, J lost 8 bases, and 16 bases lay in between. The CDR3 length is 13 residues. This CDR3 is CASCADPRDTIYF. The DNA of the CDR3 is TGTGCCAGCTGTGCGGACCCTAGGGACACCATATATTTT.

In this sample, this clonotype turned up many times. This chain's CDR3 is CAWRGTGNEQYF. The CDR3, as DNA: TGTGCCTGGAGGGGGACAGGGAACGAGCAGTACTTC. This sequence joins TRBV30 and TRBJ2-7; 9 bases match TRBD1. J gave up 5 bases and V 3 bases, and 2 bases lay outside the gene matches. CDR1 is GTSNPN and CDR2 is SVGIG in the germline V gene (reference sequence). This CDR3 spans 12 amino acids. Variable domain in full (rest from reference TRBV30 and TRBJ2-7): SQTIHQWPATLVQPVGSPLSLECTVEGTSNPNLYWYRQAAGRGLQLLFYSVGIGQISSEVPQNLSASRPQDRQFILSSKKLLLSDSGFYLCAWRGTGNEQYFGPGTRLTVT.

This clonotype was counted many times. The rearrangement links TRBV7-9 to TRBJ1-1; D is unresolved. Trimming stripped 1 base from V and 4 bases from J, with 7 bases between. Germline loops: CDR1 SEHNR, CDR2 FQNEAQ (reference sequence). CDR3 length equals 13 residues. The CDR3 DNA reads as TGTGCCAGCAGCTTAGGGATTGGCACTGAAGCTTTCTTT. Translated: CASSLGIGTEAFF.

This clonotype was recorded many times. V and J are TRBV4-3 and TRBJ1-1; TRBD1 aligns across 7 bases. Germline-derived CDR1 and CDR2 are LGHNA and YSLEER. After removal of 1 base from V and 4 bases from J, the junction contained 6 bases not matched to a gene. The CDR3 length is 15 residues. This chain's CDR3 is CASSQGPTGTTEAFF. DNA for the CDR3: TGCGCCAGCAGCCAAGGTCCGACAGGGACCACTGAAGCTTTCTTT.

The CDR3: CASSKAARFSLKETQYF. Here the CDR3 DNA reads TGTGCCAGCAGCAAAGCGGCAAGATTTAGCTTAAAAGAGACCCAGTACTTC. The chain joins TRBV21-1 to TRBJ2-5. TRBV21-1 is flagged as a pseudogene. The CDR3 runs to 17 residues.

Points on this clonotype: This may come from a read error, since a much larger clone is one base off. The chain links TRBV12-3 or TRBV12-4 to TRBJ2-2; D not resolved. The V end was cut by 3 bases, the J end by 5 bases, with 16 bases between. There are 16 residues in the CDR3. CDR3 sequence: CASSFRGTSVTGELFF. The CDR3 DNA follows: TGTGCCAGCAGTTTTCGTGGCACAAGCGTAACCGGGGAGCTGTTTTTT.